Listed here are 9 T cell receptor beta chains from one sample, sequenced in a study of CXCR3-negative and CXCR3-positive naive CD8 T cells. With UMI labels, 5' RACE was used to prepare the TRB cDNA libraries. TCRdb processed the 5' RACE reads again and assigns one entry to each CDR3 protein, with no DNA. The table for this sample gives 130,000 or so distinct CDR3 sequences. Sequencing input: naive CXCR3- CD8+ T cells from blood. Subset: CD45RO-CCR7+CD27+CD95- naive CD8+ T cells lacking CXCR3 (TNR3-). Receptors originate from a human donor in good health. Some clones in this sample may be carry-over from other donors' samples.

The CDR3 protein is CASSYSAAADNQPQHF. V gene TRBV6-2 or TRBV6-3 combines with J gene TRBJ1-5. Germline CDR1 is MNHEY and CDR2 is SVGEGT. There are 16 residues in the CDR3.

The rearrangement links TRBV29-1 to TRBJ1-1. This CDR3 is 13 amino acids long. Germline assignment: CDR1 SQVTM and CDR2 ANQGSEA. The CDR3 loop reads CSVVRQGGTEAFF.

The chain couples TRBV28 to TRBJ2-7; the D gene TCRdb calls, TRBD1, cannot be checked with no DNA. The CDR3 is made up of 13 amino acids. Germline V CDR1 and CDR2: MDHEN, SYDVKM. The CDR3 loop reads CASSPGFTYEQYF. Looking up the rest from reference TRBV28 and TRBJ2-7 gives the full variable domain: DVKVTQSSRYLVKRTGEKVFLECVQDMDHENMFWYRQDPGLGLRLIYFSYDVKMKEKGDIPEGYSVSREKKERFSLILESASTNQTSMYLCASSPGFTYEQYFGPGTRLTVT.

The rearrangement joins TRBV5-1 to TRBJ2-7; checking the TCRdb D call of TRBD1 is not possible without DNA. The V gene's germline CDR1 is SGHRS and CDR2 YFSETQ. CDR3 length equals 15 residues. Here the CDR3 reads CASSLVGTGVHEQYF.

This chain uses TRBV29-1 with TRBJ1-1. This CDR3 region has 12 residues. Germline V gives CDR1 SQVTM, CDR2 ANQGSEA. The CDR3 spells CSVEAVNTEAFF.

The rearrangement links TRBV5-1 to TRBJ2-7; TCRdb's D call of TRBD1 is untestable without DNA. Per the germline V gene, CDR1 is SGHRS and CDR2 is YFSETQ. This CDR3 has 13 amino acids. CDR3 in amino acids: CASSWTGGDEQYF.

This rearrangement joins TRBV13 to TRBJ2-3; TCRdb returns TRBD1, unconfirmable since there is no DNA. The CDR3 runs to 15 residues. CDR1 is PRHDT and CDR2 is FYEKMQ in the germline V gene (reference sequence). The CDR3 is CASRTNGHQADTQYF.

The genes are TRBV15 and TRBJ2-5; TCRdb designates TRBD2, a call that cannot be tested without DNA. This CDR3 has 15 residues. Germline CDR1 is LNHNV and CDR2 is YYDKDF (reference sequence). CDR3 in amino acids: CATSWARGAQETQYF.

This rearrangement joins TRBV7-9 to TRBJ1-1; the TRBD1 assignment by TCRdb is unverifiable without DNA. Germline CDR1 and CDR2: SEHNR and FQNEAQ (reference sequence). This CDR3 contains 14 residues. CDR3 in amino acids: CASSLETGMTEAFF.